These 3 T cell receptor beta chains share one sample of origin, sequenced in a study of radiotherapy plus CTLA-4 blockade in lung cancer. Generated by immunoSEQ multiplex PCR, the TCRdb table keeps only in-frame clones and is missing some. The sample comprises about 48,000 clones, approximately 86% of which are singletons, and around a sixth rests with the top ten. The sequenced sample was peripheral blood, obtained from a patient treated with radiotherapy plus ipilimumab. The source is a human donor with non-small cell lung cancer that progressed on radiotherapy plus ipilimumab. Some clones in this sample may be carry-over from other donors' samples.

This chain uses TRBV9 with TRBJ2-7, with 7 bases lining up with TRBD1. J gave up 4 bases and V 0 bases, and 4 bases lay outside the gene matches. CDR3 length: 14 amino acids. CDR1 and CDR2 (germline): SGDLS, YYNGEE. The CDR3 sequence: CASSVAEGAYEQYF. The CDR3 nucleotides are TGTGCCAGCAGCGTAGCTGAGGGGGCTTACGAGCAGTACTTC.

The chain recombines TRBV11-2 with TRBJ1-2; 8 bases are a match to TRBD1. The V and J ends lost 4 bases and 4 bases, in that order; junction bases with no gene match: 8. This CDR3 has 15 residues. Per germline, CDR1 SGHAT and CDR2 FQNNGV. The CDR3 is CASSSGPGGRYGYTF. CDR3 bases: TGTGCCAGCAGCTCGGGGCCAGGGGGCCGCTATGGCTACACCTTC.

The chain links TRBV7-9 to TRBJ1-1; D is undetermined. The CDR3 is 11 residues long. Germline CDR1 is SEHNR and CDR2 is FQNEAQ (reference sequence). Trimming left V 3 bases short and J 8 bases short, with 7 bases between. The CDR3 loop is CASSLGVEAFF. CDR3 sequence (DNA): TGTGCCAGCAGCTTGGGAGTGGAAGCTTTCTTT.